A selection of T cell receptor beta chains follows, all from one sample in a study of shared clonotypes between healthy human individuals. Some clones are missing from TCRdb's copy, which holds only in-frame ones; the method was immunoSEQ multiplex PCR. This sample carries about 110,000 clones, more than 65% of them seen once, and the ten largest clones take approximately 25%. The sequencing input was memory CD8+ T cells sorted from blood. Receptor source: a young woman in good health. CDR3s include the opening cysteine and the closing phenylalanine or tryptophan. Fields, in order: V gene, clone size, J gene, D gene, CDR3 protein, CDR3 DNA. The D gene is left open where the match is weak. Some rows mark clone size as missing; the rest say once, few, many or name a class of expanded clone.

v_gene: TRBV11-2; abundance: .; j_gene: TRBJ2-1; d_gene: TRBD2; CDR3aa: CAFRLAPLKYNEQFF; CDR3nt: TGTGCCTTCAGACTAGCCCCGCTTAAATACAATGAGCAGTTCTTC
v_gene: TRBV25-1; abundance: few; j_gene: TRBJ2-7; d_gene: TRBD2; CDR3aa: CASSEGGGYEQYF; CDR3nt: TGTGCCAGCAGTGAGGGCGGGGGCTACGAGCAGTACTTC
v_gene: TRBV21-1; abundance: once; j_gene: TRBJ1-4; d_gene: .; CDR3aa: CASSPSRPDSTNEKLFF; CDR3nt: TGTGCCAGCAGTCCTTCCCGACCGGATTCAACTAATGAAAAACTGTTTTTT
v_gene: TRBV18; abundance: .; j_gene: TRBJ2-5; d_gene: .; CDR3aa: CASSPSAETQYF; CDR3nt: TGTGCCAGCTCGCCTAGCGCAGAGACCCAGTACTTC
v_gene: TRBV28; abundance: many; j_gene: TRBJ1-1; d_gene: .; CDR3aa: CASRPGRKFPPLGNTEAFF; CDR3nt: TGTGCCAGCAGACCGGGCCGTAAATTCCCTCCTCTGGGGAACACTGAAGCTTTCTTT
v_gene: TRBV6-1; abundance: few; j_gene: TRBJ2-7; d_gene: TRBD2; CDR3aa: CASRPPGGGVYEQYF; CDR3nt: TGTGCCAGCAGACCCCCCGGGGGGGGTGTCTACGAGCAGTACTTC
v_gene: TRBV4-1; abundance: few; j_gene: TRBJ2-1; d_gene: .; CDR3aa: CASSQEEASYNEQFF; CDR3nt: TGTGCCAGCAGCCAAGAGGAGGCTAGCTACAATGAGCAGTTCTTC
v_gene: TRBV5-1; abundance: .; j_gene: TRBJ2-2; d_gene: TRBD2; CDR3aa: CASSSVAGGLGTGELFF; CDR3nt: TGCGCCAGCAGCTCGGTGGCGGGAGGGCTTGGCACCGGGGAGCTGTTTTTT
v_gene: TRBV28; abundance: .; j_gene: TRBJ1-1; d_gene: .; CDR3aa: CASSFFGLPGSMNTEAFF; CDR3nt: TGTGCCAGCAGTTTTTTCGGGCTGCCTGGGTCCATGAACACTGAAGCTTTCTTT
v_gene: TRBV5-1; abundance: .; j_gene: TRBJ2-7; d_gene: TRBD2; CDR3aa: CASSSNLGTSGTEQYF; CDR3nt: TGCGCCAGCAGCTCAAACCTCGGGACTAGCGGGACCGAGCAGTACTTC
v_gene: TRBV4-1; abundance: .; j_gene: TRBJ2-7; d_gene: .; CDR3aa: CASSQRQQGYEQYF; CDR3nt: TGCGCCAGCAGCCAACGCCAACAGGGCTACGAGCAGTACTTC
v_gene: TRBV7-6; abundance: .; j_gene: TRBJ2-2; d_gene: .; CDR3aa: CASSFTSRARDTGELFF; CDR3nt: TGTGCCAGCAGTTTTACGTCGCGGGCGAGGGACACCGGGGAGCTGTTTTTT
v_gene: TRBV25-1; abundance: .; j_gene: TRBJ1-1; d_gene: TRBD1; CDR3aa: CATTTGGTEAFF; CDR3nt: TGTGCCACCACGACAGGGGGCACTGAAGCTTTCTTT
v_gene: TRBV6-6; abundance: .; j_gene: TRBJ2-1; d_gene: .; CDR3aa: CASRQAAYNEQFF; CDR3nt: TGTGCCAGCAGGCAGGCGGCCTACAATGAGCAGTTCTTC
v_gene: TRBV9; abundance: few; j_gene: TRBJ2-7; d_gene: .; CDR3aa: CASSVDYSRSPGDEQYF; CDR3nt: TGTGCCAGCAGCGTAGACTATAGTAGATCTCCCGGGGACGAGCAGTACTTC
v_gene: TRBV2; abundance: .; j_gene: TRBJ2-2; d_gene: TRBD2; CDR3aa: CASSERGYTGELFF; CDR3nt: TGTGCCAGCAGTGAGCGGGGGTACACCGGGGAGCTGTTTTTT
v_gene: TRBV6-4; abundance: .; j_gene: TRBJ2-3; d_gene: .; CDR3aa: CVSSDSWAGGGPDTQYF; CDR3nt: TGTGTCAGCAGTGACTCCTGGGCAGGGGGAGGCCCAGATACGCAGTATTTT
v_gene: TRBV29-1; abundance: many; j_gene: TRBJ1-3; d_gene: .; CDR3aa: CSVELGNTIYF; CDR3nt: TGCAGCGTCGAACTTGGAAACACCATATATTTT
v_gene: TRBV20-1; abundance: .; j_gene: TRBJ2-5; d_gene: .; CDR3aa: CSGRSVTQYF; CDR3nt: TGCAGTGGCCGTTCAGTGACCCAGTACTTC
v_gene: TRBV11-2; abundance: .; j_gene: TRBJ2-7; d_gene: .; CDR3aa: CASSDSGRSYEQYF; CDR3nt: TGTGCCAGCAGCGATAGCGGACGCTCCTACGAGCAGTACTTC
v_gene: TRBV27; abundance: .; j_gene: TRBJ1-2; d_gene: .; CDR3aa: CASMGALYGYTF; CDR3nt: TGTGCCAGCATGGGGGCCCTCTATGGCTACACCTTC
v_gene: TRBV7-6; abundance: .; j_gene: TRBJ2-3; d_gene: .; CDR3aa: CASSREIGDTQYF; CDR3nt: TGTGCCAGCAGTCGGGAGATAGGAGATACGCAGTATTTT
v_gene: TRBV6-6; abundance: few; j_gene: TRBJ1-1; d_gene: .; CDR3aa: CASTGGTEAFF; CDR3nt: TGTGCCAGCACGGGGGGCACTGAAGCTTTCTTT
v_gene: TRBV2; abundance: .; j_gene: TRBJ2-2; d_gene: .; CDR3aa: CASSFGPSNTGELFF; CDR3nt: TGTGCCAGCAGTTTTGGCCCAAGCAACACCGGGGAGCTGTTTTTT
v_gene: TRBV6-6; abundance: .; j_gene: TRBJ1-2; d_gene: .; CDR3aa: CASSYSATDANYGYTF; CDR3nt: TGTGCCAGCAGTTACTCCGCGACAGATGCTAACTATGGCTACACCTTC
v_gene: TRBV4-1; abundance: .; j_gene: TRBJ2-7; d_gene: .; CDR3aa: CASSQGAGYEQYF; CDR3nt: TGCGCCAGCAGCCAAGGCGCGGGTTACGAGCAGTACTTC
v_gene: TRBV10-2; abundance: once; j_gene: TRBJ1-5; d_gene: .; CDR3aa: CATWGEGNQPQHF; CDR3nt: TGCGCTACCTGGGGTGAGGGAAATCAGCCCCAGCATTTT
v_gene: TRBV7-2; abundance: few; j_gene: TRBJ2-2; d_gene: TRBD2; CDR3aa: CASSLVGLAGGTGELFF; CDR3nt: TGTGCCAGCAGCTTAGTTGGTTTAGCGGGAGGCACCGGGGAGCTGTTTTTT
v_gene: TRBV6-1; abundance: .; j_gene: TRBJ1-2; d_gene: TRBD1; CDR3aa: CASSPDVDRGGGYTF; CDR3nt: TGTGCCAGCAGTCCGGATGTAGACAGGGGAGGTGGCTACACCTTC
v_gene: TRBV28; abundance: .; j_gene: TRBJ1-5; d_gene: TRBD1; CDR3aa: CASRTPGQKEYSNQPQHF; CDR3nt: TGTGCCAGCAGGACACCGGGACAGAAAGAATATAGCAATCAGCCCCAGCATTTT
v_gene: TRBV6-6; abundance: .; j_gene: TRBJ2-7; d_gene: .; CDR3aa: CASRQQGDYEQYF; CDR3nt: TGTGCCAGCAGGCAACAGGGAGACTACGAGCAGTACTTC
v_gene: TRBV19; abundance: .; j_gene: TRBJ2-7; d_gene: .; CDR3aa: CASSIEGTWNYEQYF; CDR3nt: TGTGCCAGTAGTATTGAAGGGACGTGGAACTACGAGCAGTACTTC
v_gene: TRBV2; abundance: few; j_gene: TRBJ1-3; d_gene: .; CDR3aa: CASSEWGVTGNTIYF; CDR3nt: TGTGCCAGCAGTGAATGGGGGGTGACTGGAAACACCATATATTTT
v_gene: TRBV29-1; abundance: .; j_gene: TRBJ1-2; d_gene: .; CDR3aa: CSVEDDRGYTF; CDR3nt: TGCAGCGTTGAAGATGACAGGGGCTACACCTTC
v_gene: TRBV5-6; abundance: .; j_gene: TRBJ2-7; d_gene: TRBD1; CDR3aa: CASSPGQGAYEQYF; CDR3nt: TGTGCCAGCAGTCCGGGACAGGGGGCTTACGAGCAGTACTTC
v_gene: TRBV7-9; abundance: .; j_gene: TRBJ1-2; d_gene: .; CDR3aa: CASSLGGTWGYTF; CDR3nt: TGTGCCAGCAGCTTAGGTGGGACCTGGGGCTACACCTTC
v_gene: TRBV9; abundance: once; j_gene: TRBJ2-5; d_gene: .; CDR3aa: CASSKDMMLEKTQYF; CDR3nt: TGTGCCAGCAGCAAGGACATGATGCTTGAGAAGACCCAGTACTTC
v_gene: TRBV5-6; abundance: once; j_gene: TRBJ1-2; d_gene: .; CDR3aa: CASSVGWDRGYTF; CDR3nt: TGTGCCAGCAGCGTTGGGTGGGACCGCGGCTACACCTTC
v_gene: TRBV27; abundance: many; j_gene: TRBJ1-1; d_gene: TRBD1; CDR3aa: CASSLGGQGTEAFF; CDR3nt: TGTGCCAGCAGTTTGGGGGGACAGGGGACTGAAGCTTTCTTT
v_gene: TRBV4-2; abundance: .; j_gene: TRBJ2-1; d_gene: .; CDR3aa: CASSQEEGSGDNEQFF; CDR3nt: TGTGCCAGCAGCCAAGAGGAGGGTAGTGGAGACAATGAGCAGTTCTTC
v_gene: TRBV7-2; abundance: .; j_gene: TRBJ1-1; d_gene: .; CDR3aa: CARGRKTGTEAFF; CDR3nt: TGTGCCAGAGGGAGGAAGACTGGGACTGAAGCTTTCTTT
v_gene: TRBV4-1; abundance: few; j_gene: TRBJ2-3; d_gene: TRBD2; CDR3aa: CASSPLGGSADTQYF; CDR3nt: TGCGCCAGCAGCCCCCTCGGCGGGAGTGCAGATACGCAGTATTTT
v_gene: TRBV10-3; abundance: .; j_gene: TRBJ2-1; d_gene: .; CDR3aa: CATTTTAEYNEQFF; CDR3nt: TGTGCCACGACAACGACAGCGGAGTACAATGAGCAGTTCTTC
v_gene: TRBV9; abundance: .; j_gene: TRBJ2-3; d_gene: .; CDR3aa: CASSMRSSTDTQYF; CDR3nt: TGTGCCAGCAGTATGCGGTCTAGCACAGATACGCAGTATTTT
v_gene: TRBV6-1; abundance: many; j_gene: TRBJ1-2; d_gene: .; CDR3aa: CASSEGEGASGYTF; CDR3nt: TGTGCCAGCAGTGAAGGCGAAGGCGCGAGTGGCTACACCTTC
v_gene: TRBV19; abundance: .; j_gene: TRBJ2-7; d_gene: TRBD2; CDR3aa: CASSVTSGAYEQYF; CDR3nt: TGTGCCAGTAGTGTGACTAGCGGGGCCTACGAGCAGTACTTC
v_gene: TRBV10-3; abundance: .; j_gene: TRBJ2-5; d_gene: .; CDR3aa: CAISESWGETQYF; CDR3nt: TGTGCCATCAGTGAGTCCTGGGGAGAGACCCAGTACTTC
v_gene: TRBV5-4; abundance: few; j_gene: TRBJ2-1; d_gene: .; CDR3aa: CASSHLGLGIGNEQFF; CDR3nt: TGTGCCAGCAGCCACCTCGGGTTAGGTATTGGGAATGAGCAGTTCTTC
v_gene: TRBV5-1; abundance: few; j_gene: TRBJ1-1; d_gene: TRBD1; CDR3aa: CASSGGPVTGGTEAFF; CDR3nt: TGCGCCAGCAGCGGGGGACCTGTGACAGGGGGAACTGAAGCTTTCTTT
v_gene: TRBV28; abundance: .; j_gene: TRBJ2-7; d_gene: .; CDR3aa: CASRVRRGSYEQYF; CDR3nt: TGTGCCAGCAGGGTAAGACGGGGCTCCTACGAGCAGTACTTC
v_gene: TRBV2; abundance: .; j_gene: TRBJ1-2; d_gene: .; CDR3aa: CASSAQVRVANYGYTF; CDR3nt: TGTGCCAGCAGTGCTCAAGTCAGGGTGGCTAACTATGGCTACACCTTC
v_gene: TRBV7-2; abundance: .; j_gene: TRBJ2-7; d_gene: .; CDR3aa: CASSLREAGYEQYF; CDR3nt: TGTGCCAGCAGCTTGAGGGAGGCGGGCTACGAGCAGTACTTC
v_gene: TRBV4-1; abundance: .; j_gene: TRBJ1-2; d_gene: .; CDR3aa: CASSRQRDIGIVLGYTF; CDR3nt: TGCGCCAGCAGCCGCCAGCGGGACATCGGGATCGTGCTAGGCTACACCTTC
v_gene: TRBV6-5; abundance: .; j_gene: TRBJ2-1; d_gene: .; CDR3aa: CASSYSGGGESDEQFF; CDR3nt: TGTGCCAGCAGTTACTCCGGAGGGGGAGAGTCGGATGAGCAGTTCTTC
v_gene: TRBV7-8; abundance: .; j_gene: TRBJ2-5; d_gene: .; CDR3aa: CASTRGNKETQYF; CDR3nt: TGTGCCAGCACACGGGGAAATAAAGAGACCCAGTACTTC